The 6 T cell receptor beta chains in this list originate from one sample, sequenced in a study of T cell changes during pregnancy in multiple sclerosis. Here immunoSEQ multiplex PCR was the method, and the copy in TCRdb shows in-frame clones only, minus some. The sample yields about 35,000 clones, approximately 89% seen once. Specimen: CD4+ T cells from peripheral blood mononuclear cells, collected after pregnancy. These receptors were taken from a female donor in good health, enrolled as a control in a pregnancy study.

This chain connects TRBV5-1 to TRBJ2-3, with D unresolved. Looked up from germline, CDR1 is SGHRS and CDR2 is YFSETQ. V lost 0 bases and J lost 1, with 6 bases in between. The CDR3 has 14 residues. Here the CDR3 DNA reads TGCGCCAGCAGCTTGGCCCCGGGCACAGATACGCAGTATTTT. This gives the protein CASSLAPGTDTQYF.

The rearrangement uses TRBV7-7 and TRBJ2-5; tentative D call: TRBD2 (5 bases). CDR3 length: 14 residues. V was pared by 0 bases and J by 5 bases, with 10 bases between. Germline values: CDR1 SSHAT, CDR2 FNYEAQ (reference sequence). CDR3 in amino acids: CASSLAGSGETQYF. The CDR3 DNA follows: TGTGCCAGCAGCTTAGCGGGGTCGGGGGAGACCCAGTACTTC.

V and J are TRBV5-1 and TRBJ2-1; TRBD2 agrees at 12 bases. The V gene's germline CDR1 is SGHRS and CDR2 YFSETQ. The CDR3 is 15 amino acids. J was trimmed by 5 bases and V by 5 bases; bases with no gene match: 5. The chain's CDR3 is CASSKASGRDNEQFF. The CDR3 bases are TGCGCCAGCAGTAAGGCTAGCGGGAGGGACAATGAGCAGTTCTTC.

This sequence joins TRBV18 and TRBJ1-1; D perhaps matches TRBD1 (6 bases). The CDR3 loop spans 17 amino acids. The V and J ends lost 3 bases and 1 base respectively, with 18 bases between them. Germline-derived CDR1 and CDR2 are KGHSH and LQKENI. The CDR3 reads CASSPQGGESKNTEAFF. In DNA form, the CDR3 reads TGTGCCAGCTCACCTCAAGGGGGGGAATCCAAGAACACTGAAGCTTTCTTT.

The chain joins TRBV30 to TRBJ1-1; 9 positions agree with TRBD1. V gave up 4 bases and J gave up 4 bases; unmatched junction bases: 7. The germline gives CDR1 GTSNPN, CDR2 SVGIG (reference sequence). This CDR3 comprises 14 residues. For the CDR3, the DNA is TGTGCCTGGAACCGGGACAGGGTGGGCACTGAAGCTTTCTTT. Protein product: CAWNRDRVGTEAFF. The variable domain in full, with the rest retrieved from reference TRBV30 and TRBJ1-1, is SQTIHQWPATLVQPVGSPLSLECTVEGTSNPNLYWYRQAAGRGLQLLFYSVGIGQISSEVPQNLSASRPQDRQFILSSKKLLLSDSGFYLCAWNRDRVGTEAFFGQGTRLTVV.

V and J are TRBV18 and TRBJ2-3; possible D gene TRBD2, 5 bases. The CDR3 consists of 13 residues. The ends were cut back, 5 bases at V and 2 bases at J, with 8 bases in the middle. From germline, CDR1 is KGHSH and CDR2 LQKENI. The CDR3 nucleotides are TGTGCCAGCTCAGACGGGAACACAGATACGCAGTATTTT. Its translation is CASSDGNTDTQYF.